Listed here are 15 T cell receptor beta chains from one sample, sequenced in a study of blood T cell repertoires in COVID-19 (TCRdb year 2020). The protocol used for the library was the immunoSEQ multiplex PCR assay. Held by TCRdb, this immuneACCESS table contains in-frame sequences only and omits some clones. Under half of the omission traces to an unresolved V gene where checked; the cause of the rest is unknown. The table for this sample lists about 280,000 clones; about nine tenths of them were counted only once. The ten largest clones represent approximately 3% of the sample. Source material: peripheral blood. These TCRs come from a woman in her 30s with active or convalescent COVID-19.

The chain couples TRBV6-2 or TRBV6-3 to TRBJ2-2; 9 nucleotides match TRBD2. V dropped 2 bases and J dropped 4; count of bases not matched to a gene: 20. CDR1 and CDR2 from the germline V gene are MNHEY and SVGEGT. There are 21 residues in the CDR3. The CDR3 here is CASSYPSISRGGLSGTGELFF. CDR3 sequence (DNA): TGTGCCAGCAGTTACCCTTCTATCTCGCGGGGGGGCCTTTCGGGCACCGGGGAGCTGTTTTTT.

This clone has only one observation. This rearrangement joins TRBV5-1 to TRBJ2-1, with 12 bases identical to TRBD1. Germline-derived CDR1 and CDR2 are SGHRS and YFSETQ. V lost 0 bases to trimming and J lost 6 bases; unmatched junction nucleotides: 10. The CDR3 is 18 residues long. CDR3 loop: CASSLAWAGQGAVNEQFF. The CDR3 DNA reads as TGCGCCAGCAGCTTGGCCTGGGCGGGACAGGGGGCTGTCAATGAGCAGTTCTTC.

This sequence joins TRBV11-2 and TRBJ2-7; no clear D. CDR3 size: 14 residues. V was cut by 1 base and J by 0 bases, with 7 bases left in between. CDR1 SGHAT and CDR2 FQNNGV come from the germline V gene. CDR3 sequence (DNA): TGTGCCAGCAGCTTAGTCGCAGGCTCCTACGAGCAGTACTTC. Residues: CASSLVAGSYEQYF.

The chain uses TRBV5-1 and TRBJ1-3, with D maybe TRBD1 (5 bases). The CDR3 runs 17 residues. V gave up 2 bases and J gave up 0 bases, with 15 bases separating them. From germline, CDR1 is SGHRS and CDR2 YFSETQ. CDR3 residues: CASSLALGGFSGNTIYF. CDR3 nucleotides: TGCGCCAGCAGCTTAGCCCTCGGGGGATTCTCTGGAAACACCATATATTTT.

There are a few counts of this clone. As DNA, the CDR3 is TGCAGCGTGATGGGACAGTCTAATGAAAAACTGTTTTTT. It encodes CSVMGQSNEKLFF. This chain connects TRBV29-1 to TRBJ1-4; 7 bases are shared with TRBD1. Germline CDR1 is SQVTM and CDR2 is ANQGSEA. The CDR3 has 13 residues. V trimming: 6 bases; J trimming: 3 bases; junction bases outside the gene matches: 4.

This clone has more than one count but fewer than ten. CDR3 region: CASSPGTSGADTQYF. CDR3 nucleotide sequence: TGTGCCAGCTCACCAGGGACTAGCGGGGCAGATACGCAGTATTTT. The chain is built from TRBV18 and TRBJ2-3; 13 nucleotides match TRBD2. The CDR3 is made up of 15 amino acids. V lost 2 bases to trimming and J lost 4 bases; unmatched junction nucleotides: 0. CDR1 is KGHSH and CDR2 is LQKENI in the germline V gene.

The chain is built from TRBV7-3 and TRBJ1-6; D call uncertain. The CDR3 spans 15 residues. The germline V gene encodes CDR1 SGHTA and CDR2 FQGTGA. Trimming took off 2 bases at V and 7 bases at J, with 12 bases between the two ends. This CDR3 is CASSLLGLRNSPLHF. The CDR3 DNA follows: TGTGCCAGCAGCTTACTCGGACTCAGAAATTCACCCCTCCACTTT.

The rearrangement links TRBV4-1 to TRBJ1-2; 7 nucleotides align to TRBD1. Trimming removed 4 bases from V and 3 bases from J; junction bases left unmatched: 8. Germline CDR1 is MGHRA and CDR2 is YSYEKL. The CDR3 consists of 15 residues. The CDR3 DNA reads as TGCGCCAGCAGCCTCGGACAGGAGGGGTACTATGGCTACACCTTC. Amino acids: CASSLGQEGYYGYTF.

This chain uses TRBV7-2 with TRBJ1-4; unclear D gene. Germline CDR1 and CDR2: SGHTA and FQGNSA. Trimming took 5 bases from V and 9 from J, leaving 16 bases between them. CDR3 size: 14 residues. CDR3 residues: CASSPAHSLKKLFF. Here the CDR3 DNA reads TGTGCCAGCAGCCCCGCTCATAGTCTAAAAAAACTGTTTTTT.

This clone was detected once. The chain employs TRBV5-4 and TRBJ2-3, with 9 bases identical to TRBD1. The CDR3 sequence is 14 residues long. With V trimmed by 7 bases and J by 0 bases, 3 bases remained unmatched. Germline assignment: CDR1 SGHNT and CDR2 YYREEE (reference sequence). Written as DNA, the CDR3 is TGTGCCAGCCGGGGACAGGGAAGCACAGATACGCAGTATTTT. Translation: CASRGQGSTDTQYF.

The table lists this clone with a count of one. The rearrangement joins TRBV3-1 (or the pseudogene TRBV3-2) to TRBJ2-5; 10 bases are shared with TRBD2. The CDR3 has 17 amino acids. CDR1 and CDR2 from the germline V gene are LGHDT and YNNKEL (reference sequence). Losses at the gene ends were 5 bases for V and 5 bases for J; bases not matched to a gene: 14. The CDR3 region is CASSSTESGGAVETQYF. The CDR3 nucleotides are TGTGCCAGCAGCTCCACGGAGAGCGGGGGGGCTGTGGAGACCCAGTACTTC.

The chain has TRBV24-1 and TRBJ2-3; 7 positions match TRBD1. V was clipped by 8 bases and J by 1 base; unmatched bases: 2. Looked up from germline, CDR1 is KGHDR and CDR2 is SFDVKD. This CDR3 has 13 amino acids. CDR3 DNA sequence: TGTGCCACCACCGGACAGGGCACAGATACGCAGTATTTT. Its protein is CATTGQGTDTQYF.

This clone was detected once. The rearrangement uses TRBV30 and TRBJ2-7; D not certain. Germline CDR1 and CDR2: GTSNPN and SVGIG (reference sequence). The CDR3 is 13 residues long. Trimming removed 3 bases at V and 6 bases at J, with 15 bases between. For the CDR3, the DNA is TGTGCCTGGAGCATGGGCGCACCCGGCGAGCAGTACTTC. As protein: CAWSMGAPGEQYF.

V gene TRBV13 combines with J gene TRBJ1-3, with unresolved D. There are 15 residues in the CDR3. V lost 5 bases, J lost 1 base, and 12 bases lay in between. Germline-derived CDR1 and CDR2 are PRHDT and FYEKMQ (reference sequence). In nucleotides, the CDR3 is TGTGCCAGCAGCCCCGGGGTCCAATCTGGAAACACCATATATTTT. Translating it yields CASSPGVQSGNTIYF.

The V and J genes are TRBV21-1 and TRBJ1-1; the table's D call, TRBD1, has no DNA check behind it. TRBV21-1 has pseudogene status. The CDR3 has 15 amino acids. Here the CDR3 reads CASSDPRGRRTEAFF. CDR3 coding DNA: TGTGCCAGCAGCGACCCGAGGGGGAGACGCACTGAAGCTTTCTTT.